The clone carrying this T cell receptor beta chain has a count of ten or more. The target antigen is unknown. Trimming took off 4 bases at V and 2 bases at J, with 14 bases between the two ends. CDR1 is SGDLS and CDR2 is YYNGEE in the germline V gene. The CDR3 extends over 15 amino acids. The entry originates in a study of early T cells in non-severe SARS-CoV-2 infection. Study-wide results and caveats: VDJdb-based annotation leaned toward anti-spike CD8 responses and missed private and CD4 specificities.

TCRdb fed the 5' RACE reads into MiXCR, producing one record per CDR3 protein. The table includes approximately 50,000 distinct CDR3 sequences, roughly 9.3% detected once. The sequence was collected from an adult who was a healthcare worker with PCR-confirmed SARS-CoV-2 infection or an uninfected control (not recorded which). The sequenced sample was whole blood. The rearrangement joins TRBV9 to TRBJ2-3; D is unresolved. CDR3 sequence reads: CASSPGSQPTDTQYF. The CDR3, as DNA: TGTGCCAGCAGCCCCGGCTCCCAGCCCACAGATACGCAGTATTTT.